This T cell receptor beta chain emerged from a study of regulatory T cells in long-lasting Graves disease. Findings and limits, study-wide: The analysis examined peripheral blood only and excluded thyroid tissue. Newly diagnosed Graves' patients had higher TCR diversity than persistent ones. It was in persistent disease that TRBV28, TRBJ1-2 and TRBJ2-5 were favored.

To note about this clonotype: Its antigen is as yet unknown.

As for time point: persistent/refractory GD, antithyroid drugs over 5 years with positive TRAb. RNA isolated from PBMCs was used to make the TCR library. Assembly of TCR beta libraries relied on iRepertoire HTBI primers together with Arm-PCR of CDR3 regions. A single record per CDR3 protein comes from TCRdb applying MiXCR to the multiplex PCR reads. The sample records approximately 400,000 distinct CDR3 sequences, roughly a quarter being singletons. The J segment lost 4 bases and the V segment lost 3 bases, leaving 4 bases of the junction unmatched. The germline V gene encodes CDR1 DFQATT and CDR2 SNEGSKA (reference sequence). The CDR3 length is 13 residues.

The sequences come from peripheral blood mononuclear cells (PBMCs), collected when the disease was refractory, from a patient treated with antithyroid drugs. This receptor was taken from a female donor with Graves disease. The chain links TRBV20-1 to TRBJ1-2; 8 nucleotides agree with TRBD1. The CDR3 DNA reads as TGCAGTGCTAGCCAGGGGGCGGGCTATGGCTACACCTTC. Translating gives CSASQGAGYGYTF.